This T cell receptor beta chain comes out of a study of human T cells and chemical hapten exposure. Per the study methods: Samples had a median of 95,638 TCRs, ranging about 20,000 to 690,600. MiXCR was run by TCRdb on the RACE reads, yielding one entry per CDR3 protein. For this entry, the V and J calls and clone size follow TCRdb and not the study's own pipeline. The sample comprises about 71,000 distinct CDR3 sequences, roughly 9.2% of which are singletons, and around 3.3% rests with the top ten. As for time point: patch test 1, 2 weeks after DPC sensitization. Documented treatment: therapeutic diphenylcyclopropenone sensitization with weekly scalp DPC. Venepuncture was done earlier than the placement of each patch test. Trimming stripped 4 bases from V and 4 bases from J, with 7 bases between. Germline V gene lookup returns CDR1 SGHTA and CDR2 FQGNSA. CDR3 size: 13 residues.

The material sequenced was whole blood, taken in connection with sensitization to the hapten diphenylcyclopropenone (DPC). This TCR derives from a woman aged 40 to 50 with alopecia areata. Some clones in this sample may be carry-over from other donors' samples. This chain links TRBV7-2 with TRBJ2-2; D is uncertain. This CDR3 is CASSSRATGELFF. In DNA form, the CDR3 reads TGTGCCAGCAGCTCACGGGCCACCGGGGAGCTGTTTTTT.